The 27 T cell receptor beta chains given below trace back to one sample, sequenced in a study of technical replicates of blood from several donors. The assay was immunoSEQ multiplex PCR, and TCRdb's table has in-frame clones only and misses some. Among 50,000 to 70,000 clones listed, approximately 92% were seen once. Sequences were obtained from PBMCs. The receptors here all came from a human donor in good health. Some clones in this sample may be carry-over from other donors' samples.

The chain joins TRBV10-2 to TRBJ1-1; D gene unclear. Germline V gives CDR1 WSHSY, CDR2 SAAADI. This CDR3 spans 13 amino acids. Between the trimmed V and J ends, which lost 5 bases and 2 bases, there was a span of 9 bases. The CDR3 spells CASSSSQNTEAFF. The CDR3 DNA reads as TGCGCCAGCAGTTCCTCACAAAACACTGAAGCTTTCTTT.

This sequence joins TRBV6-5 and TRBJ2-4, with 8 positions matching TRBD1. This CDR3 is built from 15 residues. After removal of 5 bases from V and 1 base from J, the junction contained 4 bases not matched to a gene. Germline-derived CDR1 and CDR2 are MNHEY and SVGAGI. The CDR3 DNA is TGTGCCAGCAGTGGGACAGGCGTTGCCAAAAACATTCAGTACTTC. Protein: CASSGTGVAKNIQYF.

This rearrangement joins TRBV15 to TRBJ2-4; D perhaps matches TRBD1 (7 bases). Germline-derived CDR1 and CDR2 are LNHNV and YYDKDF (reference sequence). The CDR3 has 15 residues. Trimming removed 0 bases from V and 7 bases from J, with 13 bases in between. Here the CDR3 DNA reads TGTGCCACCAGCAGAGATTCCCAGGGGGGTAACATTCAGTACTTC. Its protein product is CATSRDSQGGNIQYF.

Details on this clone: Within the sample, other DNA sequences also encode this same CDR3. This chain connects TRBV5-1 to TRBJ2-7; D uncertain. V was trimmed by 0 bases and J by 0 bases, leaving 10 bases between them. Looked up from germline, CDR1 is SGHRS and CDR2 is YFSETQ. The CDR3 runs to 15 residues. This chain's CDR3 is CASSLAGGSSYEQYF. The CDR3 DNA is TGCGCCAGCAGCTTGGCCGGCGGCTCCTCCTACGAGCAGTACTTC.

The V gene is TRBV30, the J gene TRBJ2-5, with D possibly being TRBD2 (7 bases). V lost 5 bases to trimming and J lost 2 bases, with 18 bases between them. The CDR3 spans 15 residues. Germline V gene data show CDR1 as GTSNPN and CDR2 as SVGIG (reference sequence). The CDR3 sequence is CAWASRGGHQETQYF. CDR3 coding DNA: TGTGCCTGGGCCTCGAGGGGGGGCCATCAAGAGACCCAGTACTTC.

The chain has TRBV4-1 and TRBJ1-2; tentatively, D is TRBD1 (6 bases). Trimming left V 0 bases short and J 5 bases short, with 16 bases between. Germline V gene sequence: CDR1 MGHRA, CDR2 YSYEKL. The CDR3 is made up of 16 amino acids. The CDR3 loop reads CASSQDPAGAVYGYTF. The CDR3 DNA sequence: TGCGCCAGCAGCCAAGACCCCGCAGGGGCGGTTTATGGCTACACCTTC.

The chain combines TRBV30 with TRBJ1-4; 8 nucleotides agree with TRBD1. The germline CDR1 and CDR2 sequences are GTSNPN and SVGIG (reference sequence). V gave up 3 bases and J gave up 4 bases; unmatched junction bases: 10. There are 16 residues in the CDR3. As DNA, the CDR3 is TGTGCCTGGAGAGGGACAGGAGGGGGGAATAATGAAAAACTGTTTTTT. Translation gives CAWRGTGGGNNEKLFF.

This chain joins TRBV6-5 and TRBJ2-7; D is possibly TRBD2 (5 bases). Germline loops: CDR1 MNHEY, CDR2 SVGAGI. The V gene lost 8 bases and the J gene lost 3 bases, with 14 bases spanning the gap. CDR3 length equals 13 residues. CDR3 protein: CASGSSLNYEQYF. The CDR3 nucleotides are TGTGCCAGCGGGTCTAGCCTTAACTACGAGCAGTACTTC.

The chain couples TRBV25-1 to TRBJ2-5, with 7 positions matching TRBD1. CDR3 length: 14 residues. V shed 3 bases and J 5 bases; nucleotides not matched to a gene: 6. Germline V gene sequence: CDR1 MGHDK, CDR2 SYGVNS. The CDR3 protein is CASSDLGGWETQYF. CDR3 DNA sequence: TGTGCCAGCAGTGATTTAGGGGGCTGGGAGACCCAGTACTTC.

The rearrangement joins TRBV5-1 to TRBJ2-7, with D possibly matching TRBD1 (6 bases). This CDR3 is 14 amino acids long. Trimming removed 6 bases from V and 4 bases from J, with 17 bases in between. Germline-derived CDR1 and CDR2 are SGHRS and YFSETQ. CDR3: CASIPQGPTYEQYF. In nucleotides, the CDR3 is TGCGCCAGCATCCCCCAGGGGCCCACGTACGAGCAGTACTTC.

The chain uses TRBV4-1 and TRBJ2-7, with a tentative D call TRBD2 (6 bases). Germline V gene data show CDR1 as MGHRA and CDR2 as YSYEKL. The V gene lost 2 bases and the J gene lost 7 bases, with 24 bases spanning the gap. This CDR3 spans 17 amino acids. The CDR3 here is CASSQTLRTKTSGEQYF. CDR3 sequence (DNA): TGCGCCAGCAGCCAAACCCTCCGGACTAAAACATCGGGTGAGCAGTACTTC.

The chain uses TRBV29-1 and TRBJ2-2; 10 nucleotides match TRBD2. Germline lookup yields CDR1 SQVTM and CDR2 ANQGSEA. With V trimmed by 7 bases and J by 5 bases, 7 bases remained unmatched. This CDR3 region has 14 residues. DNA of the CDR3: TGCAGCGCACCCGGGACTAGCGTAACCGGGGAGCTGTTTTTT. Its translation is CSAPGTSVTGELFF.

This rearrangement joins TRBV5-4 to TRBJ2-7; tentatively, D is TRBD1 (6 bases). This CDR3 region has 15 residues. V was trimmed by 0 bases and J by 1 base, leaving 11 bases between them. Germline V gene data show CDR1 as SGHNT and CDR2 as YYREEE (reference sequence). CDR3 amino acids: CASSLDRDGSYEQYF. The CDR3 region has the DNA TGTGCCAGCAGCTTGGACAGGGATGGATCCTACGAGCAGTACTTC.

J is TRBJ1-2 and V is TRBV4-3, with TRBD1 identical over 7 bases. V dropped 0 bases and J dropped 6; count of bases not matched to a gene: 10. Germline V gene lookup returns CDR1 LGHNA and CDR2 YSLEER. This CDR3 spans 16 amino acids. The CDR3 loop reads CASSQDRPDRVHGYTF. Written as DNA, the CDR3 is TGCGCCAGCAGCCAAGATAGACCTGACAGGGTTCATGGCTACACCTTC.

CDR3 loop: CASSGVLTGELFF. The CDR3 region has the DNA TGTGCCAGCAGTGGAGTCTTAACCGGGGAGCTGTTTTTT. V gene TRBV2 combines with J gene TRBJ2-2; D not resolved. Germline V gene data show CDR1 as SNHLY and CDR2 as FYNNEI. V was shortened by 4 bases and J by 5 bases, with 8 bases between the two germline ends. The CDR3 has 13 amino acids. The full variable domain, with the rest looked up from reference TRBV2 and TRBJ2-2, is EPEVTQTPSHQVTQMGQEVILRCVPISNHLYFYWYRQILGQKVEFLVSFYNNEISEKSEIFDDQFSVERPDGSNFTLKIRSTKLEDSAMYFCASSGVLTGELFFGEGSRLTVL.

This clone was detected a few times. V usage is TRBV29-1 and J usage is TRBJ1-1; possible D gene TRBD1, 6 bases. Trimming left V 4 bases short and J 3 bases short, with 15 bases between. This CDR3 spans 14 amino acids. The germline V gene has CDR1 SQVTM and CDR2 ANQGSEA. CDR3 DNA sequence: TGCAGCGTTGGGCCAGGGGTAGGGGACACTGAAGCTTTCTTT. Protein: CSVGPGVGDTEAFF. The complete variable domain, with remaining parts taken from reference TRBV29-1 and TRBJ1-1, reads SAVISQKPSRDICQRGTSLTIQCQVDSQVTMMFWYRQQPGQSLTLIATANQGSEATYESGFVIDKFPISRPNLTFSTLTVSNMSPEDSSIYLCSVGPGVGDTEAFFGQGTRLTVV.

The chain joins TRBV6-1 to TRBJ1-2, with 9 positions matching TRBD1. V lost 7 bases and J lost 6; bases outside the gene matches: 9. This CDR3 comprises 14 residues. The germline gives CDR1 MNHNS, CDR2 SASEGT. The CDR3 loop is CASTYYTGGHGYTF. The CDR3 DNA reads TGTGCCAGCACTTATTACACAGGGGGCCATGGCTACACCTTC.

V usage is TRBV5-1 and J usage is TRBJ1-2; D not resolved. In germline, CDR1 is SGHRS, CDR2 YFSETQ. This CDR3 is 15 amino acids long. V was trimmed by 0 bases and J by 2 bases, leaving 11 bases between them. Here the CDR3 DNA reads TGCGCCAGCAGCTTGGGCGGAGGCTTCAACTATGGCTACACCTTC. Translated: CASSLGGGFNYGYTF.

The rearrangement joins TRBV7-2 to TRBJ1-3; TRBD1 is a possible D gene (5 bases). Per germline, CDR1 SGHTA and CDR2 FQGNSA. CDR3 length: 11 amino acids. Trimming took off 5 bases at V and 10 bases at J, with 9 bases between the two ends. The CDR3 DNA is TGTGCCAGCAGCCTCCAGGGTACCATATATTTT. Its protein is CASSLQGTIYF.

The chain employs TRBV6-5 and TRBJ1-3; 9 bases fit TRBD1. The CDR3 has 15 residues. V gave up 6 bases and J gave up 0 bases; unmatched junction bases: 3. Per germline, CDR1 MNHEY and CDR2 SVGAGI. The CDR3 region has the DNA TGTGCCAGCAGAAGGACAGGGGACTCTGGAAACACCATATATTTT. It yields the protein CASRRTGDSGNTIYF.

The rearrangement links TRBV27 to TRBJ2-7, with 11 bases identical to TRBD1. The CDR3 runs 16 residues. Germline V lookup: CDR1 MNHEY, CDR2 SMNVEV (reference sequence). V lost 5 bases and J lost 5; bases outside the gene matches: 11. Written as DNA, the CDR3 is TGTGCCAGCAGTCCCTCCGGGACAGGGGGTCTAAACGAGCAGTACTTC. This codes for CASSPSGTGGLNEQYF.

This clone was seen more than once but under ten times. The CDR3 is CASSYGGGSEQYF. In DNA form, the CDR3 reads TGTGCCAGCAGTTACGGGGGGGGCTCGGAGCAGTACTTC. The chain employs TRBV6-5 and TRBJ2-7; maybe TRBD2 (7 bases). V lost 2 bases and J lost 7, with 12 bases in between. Germline V lookup: CDR1 MNHEY, CDR2 SVGAGI. The CDR3 consists of 13 residues.

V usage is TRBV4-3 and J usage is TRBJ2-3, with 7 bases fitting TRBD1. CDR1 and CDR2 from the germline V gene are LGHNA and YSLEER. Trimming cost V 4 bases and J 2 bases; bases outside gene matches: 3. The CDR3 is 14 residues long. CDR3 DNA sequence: TGCGCCAGCAGCCTCGGGACAGCCACAGATACGCAGTATTTT. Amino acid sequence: CASSLGTATDTQYF.

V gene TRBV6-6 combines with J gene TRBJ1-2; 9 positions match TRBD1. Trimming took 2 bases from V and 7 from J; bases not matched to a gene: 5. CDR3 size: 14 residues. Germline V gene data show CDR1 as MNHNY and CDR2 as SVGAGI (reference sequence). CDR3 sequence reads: CASSYPGQGFGYTF. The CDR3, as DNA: TGTGCCAGCAGTTACCCCGGACAGGGGTTTGGCTACACCTTC.

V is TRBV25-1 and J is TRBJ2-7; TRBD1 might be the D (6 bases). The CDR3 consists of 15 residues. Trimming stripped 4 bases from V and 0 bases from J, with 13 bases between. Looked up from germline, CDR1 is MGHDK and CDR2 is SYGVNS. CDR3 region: CASSVEDRTSYEQYF. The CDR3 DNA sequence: TGTGCCAGCAGTGTGGAAGACAGGACCTCCTACGAGCAGTACTTC.

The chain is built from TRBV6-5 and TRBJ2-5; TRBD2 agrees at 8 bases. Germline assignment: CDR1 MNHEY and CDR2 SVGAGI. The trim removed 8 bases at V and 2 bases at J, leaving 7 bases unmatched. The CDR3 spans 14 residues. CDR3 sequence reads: CASGLAGLQETQYF. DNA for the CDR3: TGTGCCAGCGGTCTAGCGGGCTTGCAAGAGACCCAGTACTTC.

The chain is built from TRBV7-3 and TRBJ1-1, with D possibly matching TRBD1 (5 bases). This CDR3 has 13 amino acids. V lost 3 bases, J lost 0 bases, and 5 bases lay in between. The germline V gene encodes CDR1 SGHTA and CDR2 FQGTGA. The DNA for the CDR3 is TGTGCCAGCAGCTTGACAGTGAACACTGAAGCTTTCTTT. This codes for CASSLTVNTEAFF.